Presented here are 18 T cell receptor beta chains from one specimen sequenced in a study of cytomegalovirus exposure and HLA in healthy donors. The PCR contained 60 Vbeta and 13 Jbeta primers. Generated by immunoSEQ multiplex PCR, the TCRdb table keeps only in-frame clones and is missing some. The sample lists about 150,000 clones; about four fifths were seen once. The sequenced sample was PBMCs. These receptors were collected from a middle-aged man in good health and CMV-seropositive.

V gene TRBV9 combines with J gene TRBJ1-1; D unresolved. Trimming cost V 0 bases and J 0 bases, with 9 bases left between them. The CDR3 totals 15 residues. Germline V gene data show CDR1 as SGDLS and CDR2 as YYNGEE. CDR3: CASSVAGLLNTEAFF. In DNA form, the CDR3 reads TGTGCCAGCAGCGTAGCTGGGCTGTTGAACACTGAAGCTTTCTTT.

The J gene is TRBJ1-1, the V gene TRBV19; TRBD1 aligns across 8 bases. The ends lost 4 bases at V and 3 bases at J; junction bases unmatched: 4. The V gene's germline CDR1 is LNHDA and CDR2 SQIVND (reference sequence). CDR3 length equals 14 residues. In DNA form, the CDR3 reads TGTGCCAGTAGTACCAGGGGGCGAGACACTGAAGCTTTCTTT. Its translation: CASSTRGRDTEAFF.

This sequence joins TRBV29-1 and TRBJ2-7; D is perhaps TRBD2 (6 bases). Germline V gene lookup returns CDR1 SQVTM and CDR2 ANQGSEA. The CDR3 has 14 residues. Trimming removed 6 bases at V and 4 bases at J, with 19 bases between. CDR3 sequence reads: CSVGDRDWWYEQYF. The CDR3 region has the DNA TGCAGCGTGGGCGACCGGGACTGGTGGTACGAGCAGTACTTC.

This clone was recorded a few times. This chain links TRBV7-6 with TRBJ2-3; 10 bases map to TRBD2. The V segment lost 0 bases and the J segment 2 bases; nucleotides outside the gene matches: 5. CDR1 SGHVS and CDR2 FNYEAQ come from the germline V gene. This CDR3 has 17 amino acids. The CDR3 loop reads CASSLARLAGATDTQYF. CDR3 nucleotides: TGTGCCAGCAGCTTAGCGAGACTAGCGGGCGCCACAGATACGCAGTATTTT. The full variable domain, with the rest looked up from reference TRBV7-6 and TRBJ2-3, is GAGVSQSPRYKVTKRGQDVALRCDPISGHVSLYWYRQALGQGPEFLTYFNYEAQQDKSGLPNDRFSAERPEGSISTLTIQRTEQRDSAMYRCASSLARLAGATDTQYFGPGTRLTVL.

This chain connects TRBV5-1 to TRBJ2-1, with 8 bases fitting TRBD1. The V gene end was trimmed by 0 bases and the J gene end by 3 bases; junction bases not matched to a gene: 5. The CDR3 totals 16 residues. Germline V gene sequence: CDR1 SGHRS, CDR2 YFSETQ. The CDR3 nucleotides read TGCGCCAGCAGCTTGGCCGGGACAGGAATCTACAATGAGCAGTTCTTC. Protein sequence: CASSLAGTGIYNEQFF.

The CDR3 loop reads CASSEKDNKKTQYF. The CDR3 nucleotides are TGTGCCAGCAGTGAAAAAGACAACAAGAAGACCCAGTACTTC. This sequence joins TRBV6-1 and TRBJ2-5; D is unresolved. Germline V gene sequence: CDR1 MNHNS, CDR2 SASEGT. Trimming removed 2 bases from V and 6 bases from J, with 13 bases in between. The CDR3 loop spans 14 amino acids.

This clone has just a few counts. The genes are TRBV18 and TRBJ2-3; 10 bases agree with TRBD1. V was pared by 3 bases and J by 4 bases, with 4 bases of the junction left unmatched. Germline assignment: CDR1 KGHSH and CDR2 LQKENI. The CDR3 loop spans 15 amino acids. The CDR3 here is CASSPGTGDADTQYF. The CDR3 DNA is TGTGCCAGCTCACCTGGGACAGGGGATGCAGATACGCAGTATTTT. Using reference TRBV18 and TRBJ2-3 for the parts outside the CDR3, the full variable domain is NAGVMQNPRHLVRRRGQEARLRCSPMKGHSHVYWYRQLPEEGLKFMVYLQKENIIDESGMPKERFSAEFPKEGPSILRIQQVVRGDSAAYFCASSPGTGDADTQYFGPGTRLTVL.

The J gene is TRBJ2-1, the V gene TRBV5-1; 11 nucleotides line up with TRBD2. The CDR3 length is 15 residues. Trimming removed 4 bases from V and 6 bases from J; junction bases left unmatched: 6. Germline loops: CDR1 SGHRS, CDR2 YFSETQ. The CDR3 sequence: CASSAPSGRRNEQFF. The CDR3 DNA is TGCGCCAGCAGCGCTCCTAGCGGGAGGCGCAATGAGCAGTTCTTC.

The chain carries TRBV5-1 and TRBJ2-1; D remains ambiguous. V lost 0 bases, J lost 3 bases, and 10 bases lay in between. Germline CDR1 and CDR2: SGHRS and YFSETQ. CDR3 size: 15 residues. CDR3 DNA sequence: TGCGCCAGCAGCTTGGCCCGGTCACTCTACAATGAGCAGTTCTTC. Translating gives CASSLARSLYNEQFF.

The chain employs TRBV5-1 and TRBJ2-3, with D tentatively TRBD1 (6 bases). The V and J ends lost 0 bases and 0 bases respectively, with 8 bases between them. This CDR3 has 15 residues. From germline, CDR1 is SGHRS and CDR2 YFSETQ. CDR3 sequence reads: CASSLGRGSTDTQYF. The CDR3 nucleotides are TGCGCCAGCAGCTTGGGCAGGGGAAGCACAGATACGCAGTATTTT.

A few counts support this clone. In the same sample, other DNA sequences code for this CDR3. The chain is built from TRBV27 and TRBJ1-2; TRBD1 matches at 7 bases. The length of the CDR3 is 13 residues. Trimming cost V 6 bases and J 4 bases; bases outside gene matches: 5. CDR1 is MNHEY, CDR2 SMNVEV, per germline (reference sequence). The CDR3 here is CASSLRDSYGYTF. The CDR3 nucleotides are TGTGCCAGCAGCCTCCGGGACAGCTATGGCTACACCTTC.

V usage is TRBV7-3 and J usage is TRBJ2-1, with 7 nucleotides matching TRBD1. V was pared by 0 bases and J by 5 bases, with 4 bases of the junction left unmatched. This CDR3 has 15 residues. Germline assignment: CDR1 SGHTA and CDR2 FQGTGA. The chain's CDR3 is CASSLTGTDNNEQFF. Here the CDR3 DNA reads TGTGCCAGCAGCTTAACCGGGACAGATAACAATGAGCAGTTCTTC.

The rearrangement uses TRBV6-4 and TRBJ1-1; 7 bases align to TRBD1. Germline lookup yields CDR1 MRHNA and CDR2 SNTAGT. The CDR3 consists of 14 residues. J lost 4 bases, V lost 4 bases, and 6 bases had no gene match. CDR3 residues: CASSVTQGTTEAFF. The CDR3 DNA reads TGTGCCAGCAGTGTGACACAGGGGACCACTGAAGCTTTCTTT.

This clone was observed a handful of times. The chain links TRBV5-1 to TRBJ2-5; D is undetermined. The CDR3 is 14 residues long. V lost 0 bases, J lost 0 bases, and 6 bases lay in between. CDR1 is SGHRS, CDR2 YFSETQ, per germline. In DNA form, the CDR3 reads TGCGCCAGCAGCTTGGACACCGACCAAGAGACCCAGTACTTC. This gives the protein CASSLDTDQETQYF. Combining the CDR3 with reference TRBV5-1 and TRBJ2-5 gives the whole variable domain KAGVTQTPRYLIKTRGQQVTLSCSPISGHRSVSWYQQTPGQGLQFLFEYFSETQRNKGNFPGRFSGRQFSNSRSEMNVSTLELGDSALYLCASSLDTDQETQYFGPGTRLLVL.

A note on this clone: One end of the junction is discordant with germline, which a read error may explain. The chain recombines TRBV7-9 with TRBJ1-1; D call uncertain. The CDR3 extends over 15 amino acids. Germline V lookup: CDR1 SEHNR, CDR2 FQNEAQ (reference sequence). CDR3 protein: CSSSPEGSQNTEAFF. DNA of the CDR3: TGTTCCAGCAGCCCCGAAGGGAGCCAGAACACTGAAGCTTTCTTT.

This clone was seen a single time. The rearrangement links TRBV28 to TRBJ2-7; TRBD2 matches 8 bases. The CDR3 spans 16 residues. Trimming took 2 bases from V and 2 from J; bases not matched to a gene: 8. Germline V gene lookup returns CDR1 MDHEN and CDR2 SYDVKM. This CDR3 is CASSLGRSGSTYEQYF. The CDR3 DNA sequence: TGTGCCAGCAGTTTAGGCCGGAGCGGGAGCACCTACGAGCAGTACTTC.

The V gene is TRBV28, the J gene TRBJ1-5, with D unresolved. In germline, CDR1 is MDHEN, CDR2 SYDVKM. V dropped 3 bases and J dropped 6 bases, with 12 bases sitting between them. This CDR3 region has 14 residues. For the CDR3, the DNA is TGTGCCAGCAGTTTCACTTTCGGAGCTCAGCCCCAGCATTTT. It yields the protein CASSFTFGAQPQHF.

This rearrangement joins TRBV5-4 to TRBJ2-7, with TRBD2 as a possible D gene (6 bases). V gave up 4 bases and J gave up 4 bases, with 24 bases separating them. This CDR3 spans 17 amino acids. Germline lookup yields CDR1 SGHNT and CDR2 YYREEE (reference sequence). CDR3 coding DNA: TGTGCCAGCAGCCTCGGCGGGGTGGCCCCTAGTGAGTACGAGCAGTACTTC. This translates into CASSLGGVAPSEYEQYF. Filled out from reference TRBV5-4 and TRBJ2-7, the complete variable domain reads ETGVTQSPTHLIKTRGQQVTLRCSSQSGHNTVSWYQQALGQGPQFIFQYYREEENGRGNFPPRFSGLQFPNYSSELNVNALELDDSALYLCASSLGGVAPSEYEQYFGPGTRLTVT.